The present T cell receptor (beta chain) was sequenced within a study of T cells in Graves' hyperthyroidism and ophthalmopathy. The length of the CDR3 is 16 residues. Germline trimming cut 8 bases from V and 5 bases from J; bases unmatched to any gene: 14. From roughly 10 ml of fresh peripheral blood, PBMCs were isolated. At least ten counts were recorded for this clonotype. The antigen is unknown. RNA transcripts gave rise to amplified TCR beta CDR3 regions. The HTBI primer set was used in a first-round RT-PCR of the TCR CDR3. TCRdb used MiXCR to reprocess the multiplex PCR reads, holding one entry per CDR3 protein. The data show about 600,000 distinct CDR3 sequences, with more than 12% seen just once and roughly an eighth held by the top ten. Findings of the study overall: Blood samples included most of the expanded thyroid clonotypes exceeding 0.001. Model predictions of ophthalmopathy came a median around 6.5 months before onset.

Input material: blood. The receptor was isolated from a woman aged 50 to 60 with Graves' ophthalmopathy. The chain employs TRBV12-3 or TRBV12-4 and TRBJ2-1; TRBD2 agrees at 8 bases. The chain's CDR3 is CASGIALSGSDNEQFF. The CDR3 DNA sequence: TGTGCCAGCGGAATTGCCCTAAGCGGGAGCGACAATGAGCAGTTCTTC.